The text below deals with one T cell receptor (beta chain). Source study methods: For nucleated cells, counts were estimated from reference gene primer amplification. The repertoire was sequenced with immunoSEQ multiplex PCR; TCRdb's copy has only in-frame clones and lacks some. V, J and clone size were drawn from that table, and D and trimming were deduced from the DNA. The table lists over 85,000 clones, under 95% of them singletons. This record comes from a study of blood T cell repertoires in COVID-19. In the study overall: From the United States, Italy and Spain came samples of acute and convalescent COVID-19. T cells, B-cell-depleted T cells, or PBMCs supplied cDNA or gDNA.

The CDR3 is made up of 15 amino acids. Germline V CDR1 and CDR2: LNHDA, SQIVND (reference sequence). V was shortened by 2 bases and J by 6 bases, with 16 bases between the two germline ends. Sequences were obtained from peripheral blood. The TCR originated in a human donor with active COVID-19. The donor label of this sample is uncertain. The chain is built from TRBV19 and TRBJ1-2; D perhaps matches TRBD1 (5 bases). The CDR3 coding sequence is TGTGCCAGTAGTATAACCCAACAGGTTCGCGATGGCTACACCTTC. This sequence encodes CASSITQQVRDGYTF.